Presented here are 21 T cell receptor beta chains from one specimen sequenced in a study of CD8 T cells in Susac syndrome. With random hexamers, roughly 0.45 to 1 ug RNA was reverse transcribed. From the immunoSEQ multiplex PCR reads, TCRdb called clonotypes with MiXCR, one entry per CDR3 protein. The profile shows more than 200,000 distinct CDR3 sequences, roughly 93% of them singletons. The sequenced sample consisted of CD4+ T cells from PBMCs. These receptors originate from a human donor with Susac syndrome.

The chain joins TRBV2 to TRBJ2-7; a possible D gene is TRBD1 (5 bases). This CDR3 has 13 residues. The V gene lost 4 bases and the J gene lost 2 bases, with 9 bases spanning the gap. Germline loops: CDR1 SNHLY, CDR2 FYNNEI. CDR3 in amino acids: CASSARVPYEQYF. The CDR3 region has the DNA TGTGCCAGCAGTGCCAGGGTCCCCTACGAGCAGTACTTC.

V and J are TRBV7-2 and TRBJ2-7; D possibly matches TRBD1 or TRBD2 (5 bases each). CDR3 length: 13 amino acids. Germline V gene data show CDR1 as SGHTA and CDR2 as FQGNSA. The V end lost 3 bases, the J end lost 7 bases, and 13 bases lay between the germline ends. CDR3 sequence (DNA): TGTGCCAGCAGCTTGGGGACCCTGAGGGAGCAGTACTTC. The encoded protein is CASSLGTLREQYF.

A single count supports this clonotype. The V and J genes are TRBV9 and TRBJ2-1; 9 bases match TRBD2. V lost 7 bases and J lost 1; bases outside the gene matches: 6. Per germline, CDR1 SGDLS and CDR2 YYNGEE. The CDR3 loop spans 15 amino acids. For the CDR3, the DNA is TGTGCCAGCGCGGGGGGGGCGGGTTCCTACAATGAGCAGTTCTTC. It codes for CASAGGAGSYNEQFF.

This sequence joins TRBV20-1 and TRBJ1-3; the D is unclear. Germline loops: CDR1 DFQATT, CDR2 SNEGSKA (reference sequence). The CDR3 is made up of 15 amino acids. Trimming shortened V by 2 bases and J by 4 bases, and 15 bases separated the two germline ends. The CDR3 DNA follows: TGCAGTGCTAGAAGAGGAGGCGGGCCCGGAAACACCATATATTTT. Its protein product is CSARRGGGPGNTIYF.

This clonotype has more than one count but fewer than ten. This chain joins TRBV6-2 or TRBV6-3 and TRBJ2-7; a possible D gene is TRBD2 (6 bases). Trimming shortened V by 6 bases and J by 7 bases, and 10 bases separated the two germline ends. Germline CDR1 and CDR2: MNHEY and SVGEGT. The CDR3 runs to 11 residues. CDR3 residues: CASSPGGEQYF. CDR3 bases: TGTGCCAGCAGCCCCGGGGGAGAGCAGTACTTC.

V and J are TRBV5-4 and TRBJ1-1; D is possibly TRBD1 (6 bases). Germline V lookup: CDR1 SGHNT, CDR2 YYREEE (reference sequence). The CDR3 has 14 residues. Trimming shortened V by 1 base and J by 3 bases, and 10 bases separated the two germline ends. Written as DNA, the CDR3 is TGTGCCAGCAGCTTGCGCAGGGGTCACACTGAAGCTTTCTTT. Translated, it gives CASSLRRGHTEAFF.

This CDR3 is CASSIQQGGDTQYF. The CDR3 DNA follows: TGTGCCAGTAGTATACAACAGGGTGGAGATACGCAGTATTTT. This chain connects TRBV19 to TRBJ2-3; the D gene is possibly TRBD1 (6 bases). This CDR3 contains 14 residues. The V end lost 2 bases, the J end lost 5 bases, and 11 bases lay between the germline ends. CDR1 and CDR2 from the germline V gene are LNHDA and SQIVND (reference sequence).

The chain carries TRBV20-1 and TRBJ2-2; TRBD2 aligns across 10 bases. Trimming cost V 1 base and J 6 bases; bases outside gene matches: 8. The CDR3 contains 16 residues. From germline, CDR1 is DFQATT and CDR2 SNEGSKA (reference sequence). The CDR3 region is CSARVPSGGASGELFF. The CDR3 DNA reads TGCAGTGCTAGAGTCCCCAGCGGGGGGGCCTCCGGGGAGCTGTTTTTT.

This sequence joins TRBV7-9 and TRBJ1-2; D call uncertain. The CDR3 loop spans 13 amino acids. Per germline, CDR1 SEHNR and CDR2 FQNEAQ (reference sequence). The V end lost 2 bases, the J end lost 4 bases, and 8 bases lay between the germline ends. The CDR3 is CASSLTPGYGYTF. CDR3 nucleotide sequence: TGTGCCAGCAGCTTAACACCTGGCTATGGCTACACCTTC.

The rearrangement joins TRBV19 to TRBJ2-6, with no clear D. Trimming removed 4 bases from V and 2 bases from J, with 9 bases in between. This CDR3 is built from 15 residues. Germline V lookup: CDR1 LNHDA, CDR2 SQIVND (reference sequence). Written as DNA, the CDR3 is TGTGCCAGTAGTACCGGGCGGACTGGGGCCAACGTCCTGACTTTC. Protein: CASSTGRTGANVLTF.

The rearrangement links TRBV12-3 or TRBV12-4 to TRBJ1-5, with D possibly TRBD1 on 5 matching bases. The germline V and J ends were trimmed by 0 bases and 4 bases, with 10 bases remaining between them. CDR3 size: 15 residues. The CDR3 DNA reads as TGTGCCAGCAGTTTAGCGCAGGGTAGAAATCAGCCCCAGCATTTT. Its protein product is CASSLAQGRNQPQHF.

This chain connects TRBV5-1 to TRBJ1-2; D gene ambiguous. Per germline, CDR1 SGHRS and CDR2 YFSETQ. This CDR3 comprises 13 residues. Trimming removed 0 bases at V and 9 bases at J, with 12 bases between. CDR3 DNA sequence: TGCGCCAGCAGCTTGGGTGGGGAAATAAGCTACACCTTC. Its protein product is CASSLGGEISYTF.

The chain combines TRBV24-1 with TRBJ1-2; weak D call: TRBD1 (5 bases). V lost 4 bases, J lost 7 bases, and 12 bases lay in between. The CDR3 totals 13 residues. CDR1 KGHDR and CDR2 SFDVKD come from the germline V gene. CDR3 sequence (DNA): TGTGCCACCAGTGACCCTAGGACATTTGGCTACACCTTC. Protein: CATSDPRTFGYTF.

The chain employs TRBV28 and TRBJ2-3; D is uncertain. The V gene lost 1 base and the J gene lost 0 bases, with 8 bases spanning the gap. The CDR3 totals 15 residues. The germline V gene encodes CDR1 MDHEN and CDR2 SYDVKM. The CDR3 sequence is CASSLSPASTDTQYF. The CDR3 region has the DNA TGTGCCAGCAGTTTATCGCCAGCTAGCACAGATACGCAGTATTTT.

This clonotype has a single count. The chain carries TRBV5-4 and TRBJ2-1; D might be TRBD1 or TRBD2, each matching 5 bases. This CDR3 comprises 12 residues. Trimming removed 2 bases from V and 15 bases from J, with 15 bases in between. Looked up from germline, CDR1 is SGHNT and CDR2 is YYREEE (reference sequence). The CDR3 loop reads CASSFIGDRGFF. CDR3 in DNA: TGTGCCAGCAGCTTTATCGGGGATAGGGGGTTCTTC.

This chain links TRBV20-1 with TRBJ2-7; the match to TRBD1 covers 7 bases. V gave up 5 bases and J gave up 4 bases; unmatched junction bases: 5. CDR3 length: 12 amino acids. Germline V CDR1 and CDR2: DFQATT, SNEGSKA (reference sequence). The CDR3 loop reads CSASQGSYEQYF. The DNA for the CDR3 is TGCAGTGCTTCACAGGGGAGTTACGAGCAGTACTTC.

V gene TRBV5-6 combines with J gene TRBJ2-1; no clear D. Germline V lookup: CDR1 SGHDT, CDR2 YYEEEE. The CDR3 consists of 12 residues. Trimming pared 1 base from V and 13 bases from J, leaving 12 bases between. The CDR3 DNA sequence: TGTGCCAGCAGCTTGTCGTCGTTGAGACAGTTCTTC. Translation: CASSLSSLRQFF.

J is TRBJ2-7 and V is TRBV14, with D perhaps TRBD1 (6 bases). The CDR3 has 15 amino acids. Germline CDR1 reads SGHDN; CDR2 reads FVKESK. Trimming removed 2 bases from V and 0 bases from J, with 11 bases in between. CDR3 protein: CASSQIGDTSYEQYF. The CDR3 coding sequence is TGTGCCAGCAGCCAAATCGGGGACACCTCCTACGAGCAGTACTTC.

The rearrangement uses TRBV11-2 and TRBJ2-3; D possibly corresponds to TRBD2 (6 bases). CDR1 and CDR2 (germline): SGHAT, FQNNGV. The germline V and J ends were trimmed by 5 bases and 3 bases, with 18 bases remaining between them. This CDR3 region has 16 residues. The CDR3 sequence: CASSGGHSVETDTQYF. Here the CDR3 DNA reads TGTGCCAGCAGCGGAGGGCACAGCGTCGAGACAGATACGCAGTATTTT.

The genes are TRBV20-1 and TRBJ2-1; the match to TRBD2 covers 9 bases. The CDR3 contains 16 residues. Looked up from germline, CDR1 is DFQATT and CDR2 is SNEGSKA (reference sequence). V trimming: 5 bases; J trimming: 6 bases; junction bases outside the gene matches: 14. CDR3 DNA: TGCAGTGCTCCCCCGCCCCCTAGCGGGGCTGCCAATGAGCAGTTCTTC. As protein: CSAPPPPSGAANEQFF.

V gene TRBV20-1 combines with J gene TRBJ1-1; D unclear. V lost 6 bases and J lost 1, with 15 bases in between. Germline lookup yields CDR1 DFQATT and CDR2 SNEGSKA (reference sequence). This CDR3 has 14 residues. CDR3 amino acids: CSAPEGRGNTEAFF. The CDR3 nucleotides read TGCAGTGCGCCAGAGGGCCGGGGGAACACTGAAGCTTTCTTT.